This entry is about one TCR beta chain. What it recognizes is unknown. The record originates from a study of T cells after posttransplantation cyclophosphamide. Trimming took off 4 bases at V and 4 bases at J, with 18 bases between the two ends. The V gene's germline CDR1 is SGHDT and CDR2 YYEEEE. The CDR3 consists of 16 residues. Study-wide results and caveats: TRB overlap between skin or GI tissue T cells and blood was limited.

Some clones are missing from TCRdb's copy, which holds only in-frame ones; the method was immunoSEQ multiplex PCR. Of about 47,000 clones listed, 92% are singletons. On the day of bone marrow donation, the related graft donor provided peripheral blood. The receptor's source is a woman aged 45 to 65 in good health and a related stem cell transplant donor. The rearrangement links TRBV5-6 to TRBJ1-3; TRBD1 might be the D (5 bases). The sequenced material came from PBMCs. This CDR3 reads CASSGATFQRGNTIYF. The CDR3 DNA reads TGTGCCAGCAGCGGGGCCACGTTCCAACGGGGAAACACCATATATTTT.